This TCR beta chain is drawn from a study of T cells expressing NK-cell markers. At the level of the study: The TCR beta repertoires originated in sorted CD3+CD56+NKG2C+, CD3+CD56+NKG2C- and CD3+CD56-NKG2C+ T cells.

Study outcomes and limitations: Specificity for HCMV among expanded NKG2C+ T cell clones was not established.

Concerning this clonotype itself: Its antigen is still unknown.

The CDR3 has 14 residues. For each CDR3 protein, TCRdb gives one entry from its re-call of the 5' RACE reads, without DNA. This table holds almost 450,000 distinct CDR3 sequences. This chain links TRBV12-3 or TRBV12-4 with TRBJ2-2; without DNA, the TCRdb call of TRBD1 cannot be checked. Specimen: blood T cells: a sorted CD56 or NKG2C T cell subset, CD4+ or CD8+ T cells, or bulk PBMC T cells (not recorded which). This TCR came from a woman between 18 and 75 years old in good health. CDR3 residues: CASILGQAAGELFF.